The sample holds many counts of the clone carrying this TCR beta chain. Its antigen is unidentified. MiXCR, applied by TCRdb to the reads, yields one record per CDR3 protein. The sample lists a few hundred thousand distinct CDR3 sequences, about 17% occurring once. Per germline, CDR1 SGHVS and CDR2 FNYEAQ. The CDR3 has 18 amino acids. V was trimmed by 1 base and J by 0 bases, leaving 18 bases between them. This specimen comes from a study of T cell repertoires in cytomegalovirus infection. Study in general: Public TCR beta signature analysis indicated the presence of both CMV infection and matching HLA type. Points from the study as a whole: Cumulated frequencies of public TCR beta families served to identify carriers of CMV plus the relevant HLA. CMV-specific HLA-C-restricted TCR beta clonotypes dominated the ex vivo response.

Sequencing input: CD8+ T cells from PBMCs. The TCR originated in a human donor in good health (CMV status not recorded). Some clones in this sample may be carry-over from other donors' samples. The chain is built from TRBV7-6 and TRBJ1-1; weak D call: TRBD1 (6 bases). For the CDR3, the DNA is TGTGCCAGCAGCTTAGTTCATTTGCAGGGGCACCTGAACACTGAAGCTTTCTTT. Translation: CASSLVHLQGHLNTEAFF.